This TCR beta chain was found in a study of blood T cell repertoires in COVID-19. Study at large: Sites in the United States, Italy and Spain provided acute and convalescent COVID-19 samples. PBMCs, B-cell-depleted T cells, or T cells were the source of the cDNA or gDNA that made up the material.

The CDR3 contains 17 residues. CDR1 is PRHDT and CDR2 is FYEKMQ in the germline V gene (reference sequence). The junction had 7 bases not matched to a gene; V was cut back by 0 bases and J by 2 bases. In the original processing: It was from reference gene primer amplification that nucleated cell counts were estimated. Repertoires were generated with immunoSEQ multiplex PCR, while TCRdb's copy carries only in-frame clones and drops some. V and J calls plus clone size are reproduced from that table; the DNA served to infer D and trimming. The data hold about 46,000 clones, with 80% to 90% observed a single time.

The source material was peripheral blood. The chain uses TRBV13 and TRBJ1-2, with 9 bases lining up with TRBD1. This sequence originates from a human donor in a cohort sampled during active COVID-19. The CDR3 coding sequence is TGTGCCAGCAGCTTAGGCCCGGGACAGGGAGGCAACTATGGCTACACCTTC. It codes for CASSLGPGQGGNYGYTF.